The text below deals with one T cell receptor (beta chain). These data are taken from a study of blood T cell repertoires in COVID-19. About the study: From the United States, Italy and Spain came samples of acute and convalescent COVID-19. Sample material is recorded as cDNA or gDNA derived from T cells, B-cell-depleted T cells, or PBMCs.

Germline values: CDR1 GTSNPN, CDR2 SVGIG (reference sequence). V shed 7 bases and J shed 0 bases, with 16 bases lying between them. The CDR3 loop spans 15 amino acids. Under the authors' procedure: Amplified reference gene primers provided the basis for estimating nucleated cell counts. Clones were read by immunoSEQ multiplex PCR, and TCRdb kept only the in-frame ones, dropping some. V and J calls and clone size follow that table, whereas D and trimming were derived from the DNA. The sample lists about 360,000 clones, 86% occurring once. The TCR was taken from a woman in her sixties with COVID-19, enrolled during active disease. The chain couples TRBV30 to TRBJ1-3, with a tentative D call TRBD1 (6 bases). Material: peripheral blood. CDR3 region: CASGGRLLSGNTIYF. The CDR3 DNA reads as TGTGCCTCCGGGGGGCGGCTACTCTCTGGAAACACCATATATTTT.